These T cell receptor beta chains were read from a single sample in a study of human T cells and chemical hapten exposure. TCRdb ran MiXCR on the RACE reads and lists one entry per CDR3 protein. The table lists about 360,000 distinct CDR3 sequences, roughly 5% of them singletons. This sample comprised whole blood, obtained in connection with sensitization to the hapten diphenylcyclopropenone (DPC). The receptors shown here come from a woman between 45 and 60 years old with alopecia areata. Some clones in this sample may be carry-over from other donors' samples. Each CDR3 is given without its conserved first and last residue. The order of the fields is V gene, CDR3 protein.

>TRBV7-8
ASRQLPGPQETQY
>TRBV4-2
ASSQVGSVDTGELF
>TRBV9
ASSPRIAGPYEQY
>TRBV6-2/TRBV6-3
ASSYTLAGVFNEQF
>TRBV12-3/TRBV12-4
ASSSPAAREGQF
>TRBV4-1
ASSQVVRGRNQPQH
>TRBV30
AWSPDYGYT
>TRBV5-1
ASCPGTSGTDTQY
>TRBV7-2
ASSLQLAPQETQY
>TRBV2
ASRDKGEGYGYT
>TRBV29-1
SYGRDRQETQY
>TRBV28
APQGPGWGNEQF
>TRBV5-1
ASSLEGRTGSPLH
>TRBV15
ATSSSGGDQPQH
>TRBV5-5
ASSPRSVNTEAF
>TRBV11-2
ASSLEIGGFYNEQF
>TRBV12-3/TRBV12-4
ASSFGGQAF
>TRBV3-1
ASSHSGQGGYNSPLH
>TRBV29-1
SARYRDDTEAF
>TRBV12-3/TRBV12-4
ASSLNGNTEAF
>TRBV12-3/TRBV12-4
ASMRLAGGETQY
>TRBV7-9
ASSLEGPNYGYT
>TRBV5-6
ASSLGLTETYEQY
>TRBV5-1
ASSLGLQETQY
>TRBV29-1
SVGTGRDTGELF